Listed here are 28 T cell receptor beta chains from one sample, sequenced in a study of OX40 agonist ivuxolimab in advanced cancers. Repertoires were generated with immunoSEQ multiplex PCR, while TCRdb's copy carries only in-frame clones and drops some. The table has tens of thousands of clones, 85% seen once. Source: CD4+ or CD8+ T cells sorted from blood, taken in a trial of the OX40 agonist ivuxolimab. These receptors all stem from an adult with an advanced solid tumor such as melanoma, head and neck, liver or kidney cancer.

The chain is built from TRBV4-2 and TRBJ2-2; 8 bases are shared with TRBD2. The V segment lost 1 base and the J segment 3 bases; nucleotides outside the gene matches: 4. The V gene's germline CDR1 is LGHNA and CDR2 YNFKEQ. The CDR3 has 16 residues. CDR3: CASSQATGGHTGELFF. The DNA of the CDR3 is TGTGCCAGCAGCCAAGCGACGGGGGGGCACACCGGGGAGCTGTTTTTT.

A single count supports this clone. The chain links TRBV28 to TRBJ1-1, with D tentatively TRBD1 (5 bases). V was trimmed by 9 bases and J by 0 bases, leaving 17 bases between them. Germline V gene data show CDR1 as MDHEN and CDR2 as SYDVKM. This CDR3 has 15 residues. The CDR3 spells CASTRTGTVNTEAFF. The DNA of the CDR3 is TGTGCCAGTACTCGAACCGGGACGGTGAACACTGAAGCTTTCTTT.

This clone was seen only once. V and J are TRBV11-3 and TRBJ2-6; the D gene is possibly TRBD1 (6 bases). In germline, CDR1 is SGHNT, CDR2 YENEEA. Trimming pared 5 bases from V and 2 bases from J, leaving 16 bases between. The CDR3 extends over 17 amino acids. The CDR3 region is CASSQWTDRAGANVLTF. The CDR3 DNA is TGTGCCAGCAGCCAGTGGACAGATAGAGCTGGGGCCAACGTCCTGACTTTC.

V and J are TRBV4-1 and TRBJ2-2; 9 nucleotides align to TRBD1. V was clipped by 4 bases and J by 0 bases; unmatched bases: 9. Per germline, CDR1 MGHRA and CDR2 YSYEKL. The CDR3 loop spans 18 amino acids. CDR3 sequence reads: CASSRDTGGSPNTGELFF. Here the CDR3 DNA reads TGCGCCAGCAGCCGAGATACAGGGGGCTCGCCGAACACCGGGGAGCTGTTTTTT.

V is TRBV9 and J is TRBJ1-5; D call uncertain. This CDR3 has 15 residues. Germline V gene data show CDR1 as SGDLS and CDR2 as YYNGEE. V lost 4 bases and J 0 bases, leaving 11 bases between the germline ends. The CDR3 DNA sequence: TGTGCCAGCAGCCCTAGTGGGGTTAGCAATCAGCCCCAGCATTTT. It specifies CASSPSGVSNQPQHF.

The V and J genes are TRBV6-1 and TRBJ2-7, with a weak D call TRBD2 (5 bases). The CDR3 extends over 12 amino acids. The germline gives CDR1 MNHNS, CDR2 SASEGT. V was pared by 7 bases and J by 4 bases, with 11 bases between. DNA for the CDR3: TGTGCCAGCACTCCTCGAGGGTACGAGCAGTACTTC. This encodes CASTPRGYEQYF.

The V call is TRBV7-9, the J call TRBJ1-2, with D tentatively TRBD1 (5 bases). Germline CDR1 reads SEHNR; CDR2 reads FQNEAQ (reference sequence). CDR3 size: 14 residues. Trimming took off 1 base at V and 3 bases at J, with 9 bases between the two ends. As DNA, the CDR3 is TGTGCCAGCAGCTTAGAGACAGAGTACTATGGCTACACCTTC. Protein: CASSLETEYYGYTF.

This clone appeared a single time. The CDR3, as DNA: TGTGCCAGCAGTTTAAACGGCTACAATGAGCAGTTCTTC. As protein: CASSLNGYNEQFF. This chain uses TRBV28 with TRBJ2-1; D call uncertain. The germline V and J ends were trimmed by 2 bases and 3 bases, with 5 bases remaining between them. This CDR3 has 13 residues. Germline V gene data show CDR1 as MDHEN and CDR2 as SYDVKM.

The genes are TRBV20-1 and TRBJ2-7, with 10 positions matching TRBD2. There are 11 residues in the CDR3. Germline loops: CDR1 DFQATT, CDR2 SNEGSKA (reference sequence). V was clipped by 4 bases and J by 6 bases; unmatched bases: 0. The DNA of the CDR3 is TGCAGTGCTACTAGCGGGAGCGAGCAGTACTTC. Translated, it gives CSATSGSEQYF.

With respect to this clone: A junction end diverges from the germline sequence, so it may reflect a read error. The genes are TRBV9 and TRBJ2-6; unclear D gene. The CDR3 contains 19 residues. Looked up from germline, CDR1 is SGDLS and CDR2 is YYNGEE. For the CDR3, the DNA is TGTGCCGGCAGCGTAGCTCTGATGGGATCCCTCTCTGGGGCCAACGTCCTGACTTTC. This translates into CAGSVALMGSLSGANVLTF.

This chain uses TRBV19 with TRBJ2-2, with D possibly being TRBD1 (6 bases). Germline V gene sequence: CDR1 LNHDA, CDR2 SQIVND (reference sequence). Trimming removed 6 bases from V and 4 bases from J, with 9 bases in between. The CDR3 length is 13 residues. DNA of the CDR3: TGTGCCAGTAGAACAGGGATCACCGGGGAGCTGTTTTTT. Protein product: CASRTGITGELFF.

The V gene is TRBV9, the J gene TRBJ2-7, with TRBD2 identical over 9 bases. The CDR3 consists of 17 residues. Germline V gene data show CDR1 as SGDLS and CDR2 as YYNGEE. Trimming cost V 1 base and J 2 bases; bases outside gene matches: 10. The CDR3 loop reads CASSVRASGTYPYEQYF. CDR3 coding DNA: TGTGCCAGCAGCGTAAGAGCTAGCGGGACTTATCCCTACGAGCAGTACTTC.

The chain links TRBV18 to TRBJ2-7; weak D call: TRBD2 (6 bases). Germline loops: CDR1 KGHSH, CDR2 LQKENI. V was cut by 3 bases and J by 0 bases, with 12 bases left in between. The CDR3 is 15 amino acids. In DNA, the CDR3 is TGTGCCAGCTCACCTCGGGCGGGAAACTCCTACGAGCAGTACTTC. This gives the protein CASSPRAGNSYEQYF. The entire variable domain, with the rest obtained from reference TRBV18 and TRBJ2-7, is as follows: NAGVMQNPRHLVRRRGQEARLRCSPMKGHSHVYWYRQLPEEGLKFMVYLQKENIIDESGMPKERFSAEFPKEGPSILRIQQVVRGDSAAYFCASSPRAGNSYEQYFGPGTRLTVT.

J is TRBJ1-4 and V is TRBV11-2; no firm D call. Per germline, CDR1 SGHAT and CDR2 FQNNGV. The CDR3 spans 16 residues. V was shortened by 4 bases and J by 8 bases, with 20 bases between the two germline ends. The CDR3 loop reads CASSSPSGRRGEKLFF. CDR3 DNA: TGTGCCAGCAGCTCCCCCTCGGGCCGGCGAGGGGAAAAACTGTTTTTT.

This chain connects TRBV7-9 to TRBJ2-7; either TRBD1 or TRBD2 may fit D (5 bases each). This CDR3 contains 14 residues. Trimming removed 8 bases at V and 3 bases at J, with 17 bases between. Germline V gene sequence: CDR1 SEHNR, CDR2 FQNEAQ (reference sequence). This CDR3 reads CASGGLAVHYEQYF. DNA of the CDR3: TGTGCCAGCGGGGGTTTGGCGGTACACTACGAGCAGTACTTC. The full variable domain, its missing parts supplied by reference TRBV7-9 and TRBJ2-7, is DTGVSQNPRHKITKRGQNVTFRCDPISEHNRLYWYRQTLGQGPEFLTYFQNEAQLEKSRLLSDRFSAERPKGSFSTLEIQRTEQGDSAMYLCASGGLAVHYEQYFGPGTRLTVT.

This clone was counted once. The V and J genes are TRBV27 and TRBJ2-1; 7 bases align to TRBD2. CDR3 length: 19 amino acids. CDR1 and CDR2 (germline): MNHEY, SMNVEV (reference sequence). V was pared by 7 bases and J by 0 bases, with 18 bases of the junction left unmatched. CDR3 nucleotide sequence: TGTGCCAGCACTAATTCGCGGGGGACCTACTCCAGCTCCTACAATGAGCAGTTCTTC. This encodes CASTNSRGTYSSSYNEQFF.

The V gene is TRBV7-9, the J gene TRBJ1-1; D not resolved. Trimming left V 5 bases short and J 1 base short, with 11 bases between. The CDR3 has 14 residues. CDR1 and CDR2 (germline): SEHNR, FQNEAQ (reference sequence). The DNA of the CDR3 is TGTGCCAGCAGCCCTAGAAAGACGAACACTGAAGCTTTCTTT. Its protein is CASSPRKTNTEAFF. The full variable domain, with the rest looked up from reference TRBV7-9 and TRBJ1-1, is DTGVSQNPRHKITKRGQNVTFRCDPISEHNRLYWYRQTLGQGPEFLTYFQNEAQLEKSRLLSDRFSAERPKGSFSTLEIQRTEQGDSAMYLCASSPRKTNTEAFFGQGTRLTVV.

Points on this clone: One end of the junction fails to match germline, which may point to a read error. The CDR3 sequence is CASSVPPSSGGPVPSF. In DNA form, the CDR3 reads TGTGCCAGCAGCGTTCCTCCGAGTAGCGGGGGGCCAGTTCCTTCCTTC. The chain links TRBV7-9 to TRBJ2-7, with 10 bases identical to TRBD2. The CDR3 has 16 amino acids. Per germline, CDR1 SEHNR and CDR2 FQNEAQ (reference sequence).

J is TRBJ2-7 and V is TRBV11-2; 8 positions match TRBD2. Germline loops: CDR1 SGHAT, CDR2 FQNNGV. V lost 5 bases to trimming and J lost 5 bases; unmatched junction nucleotides: 11. There are 15 residues in the CDR3. Written as DNA, the CDR3 is TGTGCCAGCAGCCACGGGGGGGGACTGAAGCACGAGCAGTACTTC. Translation: CASSHGGGLKHEQYF.

The V and J genes are TRBV11-1 and TRBJ1-6, with D unclear. Trimming took 1 base from V and 10 from J, leaving 8 bases between them. The CDR3 has 13 amino acids. Germline lookup yields CDR1 SGHAT and CDR2 FQDESV (reference sequence). This chain's CDR3 is CASSLGVGSPLHF. The CDR3 nucleotides read TGTGCCAGCAGCTTAGGCGTCGGGTCACCCCTCCACTTT.

The chain is built from TRBV11-3 and TRBJ1-1; D possibly corresponds to TRBD1 (6 bases). The V end was cut by 5 bases, the J end by 8 bases, with 15 bases between. The CDR3 extends over 13 amino acids. Germline CDR1 SGHNT, CDR2 YENEEA. CDR3: CASSHGGRAEAFF. The CDR3 nucleotides read TGTGCCAGCAGCCATGGGGGGCGGGCGGAAGCTTTCTTT. The full variable domain, with the rest looked up from reference TRBV11-3 and TRBJ1-1, is EAGVVQSPRYKIIEKKQPVAFWCNPISGHNTLYWYLQNLGQGPELLIRYENEEAVDDSQLPKDRFSAERLKGVDSTLKIQPAELGDSAVYLCASSHGGRAEAFFGQGTRLTVV.

V is TRBV5-6 and J is TRBJ2-5; no firm D call. This CDR3 comprises 12 residues. Between the trimmed V and J ends, which lost 0 bases and 5 bases, there was a span of 5 bases. The V gene's germline CDR1 is SGHDT and CDR2 YYEEEE. This CDR3 reads CASSLAAETQYF. As DNA, the CDR3 is TGTGCCAGCAGCTTGGCCGCGGAGACCCAGTACTTC.

V gene TRBV9 combines with J gene TRBJ1-1; D not resolved. Looked up from germline, CDR1 is SGDLS and CDR2 is YYNGEE. The CDR3 runs 16 residues. The germline V and J ends were trimmed by 5 bases and 0 bases, with 17 bases remaining between them. The CDR3 nucleotides are TGTGCCAGCAGGAAACCCCCGGAAACCATGAACACTGAAGCTTTCTTT. Residues: CASRKPPETMNTEAFF. The full variable domain, in which reference TRBV9 and TRBJ1-1 provide the parts outside the CDR3, is DSGVTQTPKHLITATGQRVTLRCSPRSGDLSVYWYQQSLDQGLQFLIQYYNGEERAKGNILERFSAQQFPDLHSELNLSSLELGDSALYFCASRKPPETMNTEAFFGQGTRLTVV.

The chain has TRBV6-5 and TRBJ2-2; D is undetermined. The CDR3 runs 11 residues. The V gene lost 7 bases and the J gene lost 8 bases, with 8 bases spanning the gap. Germline V gene lookup returns CDR1 MNHEY and CDR2 SVGAGI. The CDR3 DNA is TGTGCCAGCACATCACGAGGGGAGCTGTTTTTT. The encoded protein is CASTSRGELFF.

The rearrangement links TRBV11-2 to TRBJ2-3; D is uncertain. The germline gives CDR1 SGHAT, CDR2 FQNNGV. V was shortened by 5 bases and J by 2 bases, with 11 bases between the two germline ends. The CDR3 has 14 amino acids. DNA for the CDR3: TGTGCCAGCAGCCCTGGGGTAATCACAGATACGCAGTATTTT. It encodes CASSPGVITDTQYF.

V is TRBV19 and J is TRBJ1-4; D is unclear. The ends were cut back, 0 bases at V and 3 bases at J, with 5 bases in the middle. The CDR3 runs to 14 residues. Germline loops: CDR1 LNHDA, CDR2 SQIVND (reference sequence). In DNA, the CDR3 is TGTGCCAGTAGTATAGAACGGTCTAATGAAAAACTGTTTTTT. Its translation: CASSIERSNEKLFF.

This clone was recorded once. The chain combines TRBV30 with TRBJ1-2; the D is unclear. The length of the CDR3 is 11 residues. The germline V gene encodes CDR1 GTSNPN and CDR2 SVGIG (reference sequence). V was trimmed by 3 bases and J by 2 bases, leaving 4 bases between them. CDR3 residues: CAWSANYGYTF. CDR3 in DNA: TGTGCCTGGAGCGCCAACTATGGCTACACCTTC.

This sequence joins TRBV7-9 and TRBJ2-7; D might be TRBD1 (5 bases). V lost 6 bases to trimming and J lost 5 bases, with 11 bases between them. The CDR3 runs to 12 residues. In germline, CDR1 is SEHNR, CDR2 FQNEAQ (reference sequence). The CDR3 sequence: CASSPDSHEQYF. The CDR3 DNA follows: TGTGCCAGCAGTCCCGACAGCCACGAGCAGTACTTC.